This T cell receptor (beta chain) is drawn from a study of monozygotic twins with inflammatory bowel disease. TCRdb derives one entry per CDR3 protein from the 5' RACE reads, leaving out DNA. The sample is made up of 400,000 or so distinct CDR3 sequences, and the top ten hold about 2.2% of it. Germline V lookup: CDR1 SEHNR, CDR2 FQNEAQ (reference sequence). The CDR3 is made up of 13 amino acids. This sequence was found in a human donor with ulcerative colitis or Crohn's disease, or a healthy co-twin of an affected twin (not recorded which). V gene TRBV7-9 combines with J gene TRBJ2-5; the TRBD2 assignment by TCRdb is unverifiable without DNA. Sequenced material: blood. The CDR3 protein is CASSRTSQETQYF.